This T cell receptor (beta chain) was found in a study of T cell responses to AZD1222 COVID-19 vaccine. The method was immunoSEQ multiplex PCR; TCRdb's version includes in-frame clones alone and lacks a portion of them. The sample carries some 130,000 clones, 90% recorded once. On this clone: Antigen unknown.

This CDR3 region has 15 residues. Germline V gene sequence: CDR1 MDHEN, CDR2 SYDVKM. Trimming removed 1 base at V and 5 bases at J, with 12 bases between. Study-wide findings and caveats: Baseline antibody screening turned up just a handful of seropositive AZD1222 recipients. After two AZD1222 doses, spike-specific TCR breadth and depth rose versus day 0.

Sequenced material: peripheral blood, taken on day 0 of AZD1222 vaccination. The TCR originated in an adult in good health. The J gene is TRBJ2-1, the V gene TRBV28; D uncertain. The CDR3 is CASSLYVLTNNEQFF. CDR3 nucleotides: TGTGCCAGCAGTTTATATGTGTTAACCAACAATGAGCAGTTCTTC.